One sample yielded the 2 T cell receptor beta chains listed below, sequenced in a study of blood T cell repertoires in COVID-19 (dated by TCRdb to the early 2020s). Libraries were constructed by the immunoSEQ multiplex PCR assay. Sourced from immuneACCESS, this table was stored by TCRdb with only in-frame sequences that have V and J called. A share of the clones is absent; for the studies checked, an unresolved V gene accounts for under half, and the remainder has no known explanation. The sample table records around 200,000 clones; about 85% of these occur just once. Over 7.5% of the sample goes to the ten largest clones. The sample was peripheral blood. These receptors came from a woman of 80 years or more with acute or convalescent COVID-19.

This clone has just one count. The rearrangement uses TRBV18 and TRBJ1-1; D not resolved. V lost 0 bases, J lost 6 bases, and 14 bases lay in between. This CDR3 spans 15 amino acids. In germline, CDR1 is KGHSH, CDR2 LQKENI. The CDR3 protein is CASSPPRGLQAEAFF. Written as DNA, the CDR3 is TGTGCCAGCTCACCACCGCGGGGTCTGCAGGCTGAAGCTTTCTTT.

This clone was observed a handful of times. Written as DNA, the CDR3 is TGTGCCAGCAGCGGTGGGACAGGGAGTGAAAAACTGTTTTTT. It specifies CASSGGTGSEKLFF. The rearrangement uses TRBV9 and TRBJ1-4, with TRBD1 matching 9 bases. Unmatched junction bases numbered 4, after V lost 3 bases and J lost 7 bases. The CDR3 covers 14 residues. CDR1 SGDLS and CDR2 YYNGEE come from the germline V gene.